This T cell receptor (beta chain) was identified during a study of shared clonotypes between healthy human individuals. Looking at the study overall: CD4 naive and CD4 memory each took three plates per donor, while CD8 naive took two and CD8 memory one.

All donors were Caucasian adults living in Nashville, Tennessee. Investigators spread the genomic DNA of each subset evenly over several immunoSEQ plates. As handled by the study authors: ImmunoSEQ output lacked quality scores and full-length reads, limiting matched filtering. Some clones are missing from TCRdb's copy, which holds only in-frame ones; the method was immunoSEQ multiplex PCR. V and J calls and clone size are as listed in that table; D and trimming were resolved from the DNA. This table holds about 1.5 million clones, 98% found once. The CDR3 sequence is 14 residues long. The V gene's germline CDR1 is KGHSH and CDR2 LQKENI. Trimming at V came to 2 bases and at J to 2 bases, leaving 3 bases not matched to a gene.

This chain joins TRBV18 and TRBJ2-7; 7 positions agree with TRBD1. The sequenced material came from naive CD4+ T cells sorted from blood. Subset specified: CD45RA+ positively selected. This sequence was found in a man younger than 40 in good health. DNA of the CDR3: TGTGCCAGCTCACCATCCGGGACAGCCTACGAGCAGTACTTC. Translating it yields CASSPSGTAYEQYF.